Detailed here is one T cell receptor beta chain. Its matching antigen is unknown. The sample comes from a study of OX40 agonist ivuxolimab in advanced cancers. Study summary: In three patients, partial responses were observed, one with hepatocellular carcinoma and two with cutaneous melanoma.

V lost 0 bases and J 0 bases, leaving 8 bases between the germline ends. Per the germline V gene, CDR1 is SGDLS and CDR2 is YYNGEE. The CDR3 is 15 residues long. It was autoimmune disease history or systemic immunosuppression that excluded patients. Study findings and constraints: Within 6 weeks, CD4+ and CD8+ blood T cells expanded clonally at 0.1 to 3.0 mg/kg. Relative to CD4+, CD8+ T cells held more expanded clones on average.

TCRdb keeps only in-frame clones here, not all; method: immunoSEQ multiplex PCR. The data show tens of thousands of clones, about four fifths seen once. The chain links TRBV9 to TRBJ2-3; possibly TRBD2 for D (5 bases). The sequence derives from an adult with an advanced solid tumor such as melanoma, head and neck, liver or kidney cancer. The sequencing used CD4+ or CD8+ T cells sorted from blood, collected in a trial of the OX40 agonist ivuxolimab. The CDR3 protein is CASSVERASTDTQYF. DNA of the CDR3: TGTGCCAGCAGCGTAGAGAGGGCTAGCACAGATACGCAGTATTTT.